This record looks at one TCR beta chain sequence and its context. No antigen is known for it. It was healthy bone marrow donors who served as donors. The data are from a study of cytomegalovirus exposure and HLA in healthy donors. With 60 Vbeta and 13 Jbeta primers, the PCR was carried out. The method was immunoSEQ multiplex PCR; TCRdb's version includes in-frame clones alone and lacks a portion of them. The top ten hold roughly 8.2% of the sample, which has fewer than 150,000 clones, about 78% seen once. Findings of the study overall: Several of the most significant clusters were apparently associated with common viral pathogens in a later analysis. Data from an earlier analysis indicated that most TCR beta V segments were productive either about 87% or about 30% of the time.

This sequence was found in a woman aged 40-49 years in good health and CMV-seropositive. The source material was PBMCs.

CDR3 protein: CASSLAQAQHREQYF. Written as DNA, the CDR3 is TGTGCCAGCAGCTTAGCACAGGCCCAACACCGCGAGCAGTACTTC. J is TRBJ2-7 and V is TRBV7-9; the D gene is possibly TRBD1 (5 bases). The V gene lost 0 bases and the J gene lost 6 bases, with 15 bases spanning the gap. The CDR3 sequence is 15 residues long. Germline-derived CDR1 and CDR2 are SEHNR and FQNEAQ (reference sequence). The full variable domain, rest sourced from reference TRBV7-9 and TRBJ2-7, is DTGVSQNPRHKITKRGQNVTFRCDPISEHNRLYWYRQTLGQGPEFLTYFQNEAQLEKSRLLSDRFSAERPKGSFSTLEIQRTEQGDSAMYLCASSLAQAQHREQYFGPGTRLTVT.